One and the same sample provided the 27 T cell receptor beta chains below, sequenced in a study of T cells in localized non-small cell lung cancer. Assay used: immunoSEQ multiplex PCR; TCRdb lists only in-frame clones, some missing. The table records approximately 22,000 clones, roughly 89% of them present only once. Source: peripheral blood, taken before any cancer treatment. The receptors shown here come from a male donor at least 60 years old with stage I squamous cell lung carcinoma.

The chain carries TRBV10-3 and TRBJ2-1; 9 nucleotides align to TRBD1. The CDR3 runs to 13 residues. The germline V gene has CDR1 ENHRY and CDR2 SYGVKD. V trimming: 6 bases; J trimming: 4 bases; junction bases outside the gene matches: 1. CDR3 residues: CAIRTGGYNEQFF. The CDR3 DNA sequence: TGTGCCATCAGGACAGGGGGGTACAATGAGCAGTTCTTC.

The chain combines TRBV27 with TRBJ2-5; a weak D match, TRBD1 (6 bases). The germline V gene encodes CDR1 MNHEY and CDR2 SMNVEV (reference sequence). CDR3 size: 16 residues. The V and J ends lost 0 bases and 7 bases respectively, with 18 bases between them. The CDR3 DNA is TGTGCCAGCAGTTTATCTGCCTCTACAGGGACCGGGACCCAGTACTTC. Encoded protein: CASSLSASTGTGTQYF.

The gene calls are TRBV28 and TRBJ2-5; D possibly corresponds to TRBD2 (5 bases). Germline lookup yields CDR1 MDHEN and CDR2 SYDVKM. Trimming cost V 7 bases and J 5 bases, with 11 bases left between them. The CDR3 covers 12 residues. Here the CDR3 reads CASTRTGETQYF. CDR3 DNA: TGTGCCAGCACCAGGACGGGGGAGACCCAGTACTTC.

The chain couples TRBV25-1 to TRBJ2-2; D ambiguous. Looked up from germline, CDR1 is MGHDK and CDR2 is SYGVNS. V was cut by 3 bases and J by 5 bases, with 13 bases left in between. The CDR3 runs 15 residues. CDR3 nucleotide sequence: TGTGCCAGCAGTGACCCCCGGAGTCAGACCGGGGAGCTGTTTTTT. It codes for CASSDPRSQTGELFF.

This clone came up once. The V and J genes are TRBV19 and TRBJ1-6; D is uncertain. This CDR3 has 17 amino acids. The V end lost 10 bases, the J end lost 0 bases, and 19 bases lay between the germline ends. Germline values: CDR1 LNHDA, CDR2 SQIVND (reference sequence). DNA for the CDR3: TGTGCCACTGGAGACCTCAGGCTCCCCTCCTATAATTCACCCCTCCACTTT. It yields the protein CATGDLRLPSYNSPLHF.

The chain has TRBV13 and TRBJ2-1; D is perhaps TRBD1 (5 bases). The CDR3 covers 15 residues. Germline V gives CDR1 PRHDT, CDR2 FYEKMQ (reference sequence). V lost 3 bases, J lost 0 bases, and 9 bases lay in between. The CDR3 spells CASSFQGFSYNEQFF. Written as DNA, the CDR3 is TGTGCCAGCAGCTTCCAGGGTTTCTCCTACAATGAGCAGTTCTTC.

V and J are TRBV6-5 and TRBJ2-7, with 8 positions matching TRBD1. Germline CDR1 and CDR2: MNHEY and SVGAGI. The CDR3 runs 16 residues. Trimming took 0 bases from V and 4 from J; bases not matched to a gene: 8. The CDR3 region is CASSYSVPRDRYEQYF. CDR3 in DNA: TGTGCCAGCAGTTACTCGGTCCCGCGGGACAGGTACGAGCAGTACTTC.

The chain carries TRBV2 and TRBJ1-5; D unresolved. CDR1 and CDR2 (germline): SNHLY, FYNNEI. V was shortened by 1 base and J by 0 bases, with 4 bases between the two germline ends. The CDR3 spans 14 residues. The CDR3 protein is CASSEGHSNQPQHF. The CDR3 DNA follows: TGTGCCAGCAGTGAAGGGCATAGCAATCAGCCCCAGCATTTT. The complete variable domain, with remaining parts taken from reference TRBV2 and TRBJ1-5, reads EPEVTQTPSHQVTQMGQEVILRCVPISNHLYFYWYRQILGQKVEFLVSFYNNEISEKSEIFDDQFSVERPDGSNFTLKIRSTKLEDSAMYFCASSEGHSNQPQHFGDGTRLSIL.

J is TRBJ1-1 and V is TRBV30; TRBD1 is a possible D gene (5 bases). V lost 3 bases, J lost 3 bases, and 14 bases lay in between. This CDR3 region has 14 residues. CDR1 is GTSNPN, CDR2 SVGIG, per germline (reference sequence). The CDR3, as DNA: TGTGCCTGGAGCCCCGGTCTGGGGGACACTGAAGCTTTCTTT. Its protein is CAWSPGLGDTEAFF.

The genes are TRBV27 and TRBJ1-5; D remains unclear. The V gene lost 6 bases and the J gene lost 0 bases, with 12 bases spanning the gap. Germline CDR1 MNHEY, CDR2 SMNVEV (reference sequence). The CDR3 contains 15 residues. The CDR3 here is CASRSIGYSNQPQHF. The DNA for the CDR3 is TGTGCCAGCAGAAGCATAGGCTATAGCAATCAGCCCCAGCATTTT.

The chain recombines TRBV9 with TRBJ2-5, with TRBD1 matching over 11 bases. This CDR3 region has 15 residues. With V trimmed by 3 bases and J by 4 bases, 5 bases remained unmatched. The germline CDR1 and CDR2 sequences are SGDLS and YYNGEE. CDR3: CASSGTGGAGETQYF. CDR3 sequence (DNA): TGTGCCAGCAGCGGGACAGGGGGCGCGGGAGAGACCCAGTACTTC.

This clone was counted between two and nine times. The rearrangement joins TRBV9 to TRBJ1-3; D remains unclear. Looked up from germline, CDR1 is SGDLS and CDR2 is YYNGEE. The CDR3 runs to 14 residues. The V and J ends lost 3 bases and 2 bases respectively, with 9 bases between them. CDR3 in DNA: TGTGCCAGCAGCGCTCAGACCACTGGAAACACCATATATTTT. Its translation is CASSAQTTGNTIYF.

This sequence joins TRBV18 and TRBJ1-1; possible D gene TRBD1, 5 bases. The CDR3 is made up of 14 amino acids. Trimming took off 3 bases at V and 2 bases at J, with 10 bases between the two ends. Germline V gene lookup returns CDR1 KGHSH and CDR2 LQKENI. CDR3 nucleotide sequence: TGTGCCAGCTCACCCGGGACGGCTAACACTGAAGCTTTCTTT. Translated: CASSPGTANTEAFF.

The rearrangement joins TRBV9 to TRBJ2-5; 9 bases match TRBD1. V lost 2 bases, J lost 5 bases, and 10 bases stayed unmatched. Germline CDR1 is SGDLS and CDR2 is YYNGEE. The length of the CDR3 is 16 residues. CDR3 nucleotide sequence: TGTGCCAGCAGCGTGGGGGGACAGGGCCTATGGGAGACCCAGTACTTC. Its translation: CASSVGGQGLWETQYF.

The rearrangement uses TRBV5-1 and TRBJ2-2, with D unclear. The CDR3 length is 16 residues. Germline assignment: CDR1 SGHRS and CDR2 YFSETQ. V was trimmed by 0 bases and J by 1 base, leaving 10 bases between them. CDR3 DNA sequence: TGCGCCAGCAGCTTGGCGGGCAGCCAGAACACCGGGGAGCTGTTTTTT. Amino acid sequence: CASSLAGSQNTGELFF.

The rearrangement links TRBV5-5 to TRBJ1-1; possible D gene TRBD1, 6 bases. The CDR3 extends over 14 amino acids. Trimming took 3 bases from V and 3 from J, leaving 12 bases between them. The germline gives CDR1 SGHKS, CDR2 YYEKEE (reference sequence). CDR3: CASSSGQQYTEAFF. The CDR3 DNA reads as TGTGCCAGCAGCTCTGGACAGCAATACACTGAAGCTTTCTTT.

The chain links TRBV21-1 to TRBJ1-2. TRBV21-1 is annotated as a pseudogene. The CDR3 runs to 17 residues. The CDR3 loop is CASSKQEGGTDNYGYTF. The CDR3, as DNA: TGTGCCAGCAGCAAGCAAGAGGGGGGGACGGATAACTATGGCTACACCTTC.

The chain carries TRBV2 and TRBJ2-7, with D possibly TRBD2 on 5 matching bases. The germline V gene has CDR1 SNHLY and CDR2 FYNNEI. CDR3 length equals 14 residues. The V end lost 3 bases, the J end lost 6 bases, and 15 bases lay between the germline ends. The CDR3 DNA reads TGTGCCAGCAGTGAGAGGGTCCTTTTCTCCGAGCAGTACTTC. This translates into CASSERVLFSEQYF.

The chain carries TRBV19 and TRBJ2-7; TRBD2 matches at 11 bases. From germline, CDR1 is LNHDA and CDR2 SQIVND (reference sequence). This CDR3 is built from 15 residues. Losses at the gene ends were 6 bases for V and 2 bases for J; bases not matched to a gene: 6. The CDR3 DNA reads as TGTGCCAGTAGGCCACATAGCGGGGGGGCCTACGAGCAGTACTTC. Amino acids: CASRPHSGGAYEQYF.

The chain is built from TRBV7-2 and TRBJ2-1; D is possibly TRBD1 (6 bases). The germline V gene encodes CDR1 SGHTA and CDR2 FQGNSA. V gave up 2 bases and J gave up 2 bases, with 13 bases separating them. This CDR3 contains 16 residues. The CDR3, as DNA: TGTGCCAGCAGCTTATCCGCAGGGGATCCCTACAATGAGCAGTTCTTC. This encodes CASSLSAGDPYNEQFF.

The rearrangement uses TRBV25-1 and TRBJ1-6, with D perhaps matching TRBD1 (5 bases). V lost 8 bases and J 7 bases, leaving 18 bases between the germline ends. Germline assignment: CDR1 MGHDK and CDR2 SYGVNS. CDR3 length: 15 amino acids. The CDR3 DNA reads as TGTGCCAGCGGCAGCCGGGACGGAAGAAATTCACCCCTCCACTTT. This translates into CASGSRDGRNSPLHF.

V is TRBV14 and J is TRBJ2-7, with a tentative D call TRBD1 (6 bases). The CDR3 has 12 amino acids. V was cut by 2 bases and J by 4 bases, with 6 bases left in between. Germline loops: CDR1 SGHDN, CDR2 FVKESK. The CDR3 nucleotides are TGTGCCAGCAGCCAAACAGGGTACGAGCAGTACTTC. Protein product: CASSQTGYEQYF.

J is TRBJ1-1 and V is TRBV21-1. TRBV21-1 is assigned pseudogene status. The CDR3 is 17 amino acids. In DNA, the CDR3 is TGTGCCAGCAGCAAAGGACGAGAGGCCCCGGGTAGCACTGAAGCTTTCTTT. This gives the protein CASSKGREAPGSTEAFF.

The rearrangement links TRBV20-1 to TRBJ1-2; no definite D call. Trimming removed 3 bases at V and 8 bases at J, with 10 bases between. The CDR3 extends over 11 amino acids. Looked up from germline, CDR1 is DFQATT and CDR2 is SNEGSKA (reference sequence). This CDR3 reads CSARLGSGYTF. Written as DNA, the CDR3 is TGCAGTGCTAGGCTAGGGTCGGGCTACACCTTC.

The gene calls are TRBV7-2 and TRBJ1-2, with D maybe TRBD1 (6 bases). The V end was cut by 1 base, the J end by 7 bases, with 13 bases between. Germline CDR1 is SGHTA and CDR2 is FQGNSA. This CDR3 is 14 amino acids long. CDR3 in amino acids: CASSLGGQATGYTF. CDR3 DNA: TGTGCCAGCAGCTTAGGGGGGCAGGCTACTGGCTACACCTTC.

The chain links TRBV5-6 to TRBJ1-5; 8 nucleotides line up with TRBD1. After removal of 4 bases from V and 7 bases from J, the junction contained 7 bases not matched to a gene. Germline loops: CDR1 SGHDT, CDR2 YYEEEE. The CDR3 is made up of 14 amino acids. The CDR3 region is CASSRTGSNQPQHF. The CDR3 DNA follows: TGTGCCAGCAGCCGGACAGGGTCAAACCAGCCCCAGCATTTT. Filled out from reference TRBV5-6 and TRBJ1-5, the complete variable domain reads DAGVTQSPTHLIKTRGQQVTLRCSPKSGHDTVSWYQQALGQGPQFIFQYYEEEERQRGNFPDRFSGHQFPNYSSELNVNALLLGDSALYLCASSRTGSNQPQHFGDGTRLSIL.

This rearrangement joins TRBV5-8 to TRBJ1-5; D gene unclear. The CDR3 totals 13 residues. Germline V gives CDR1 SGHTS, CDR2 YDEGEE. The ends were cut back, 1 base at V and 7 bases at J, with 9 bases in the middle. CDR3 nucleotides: TGTGCCAGCAGCTTGCGGTTAGGGCAGCCCCAGCATTTT. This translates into CASSLRLGQPQHF.